The rows below give T cell receptor beta chains drawn from one sample of a study of type 1 regulatory T cells. TCRdb reprocessed the reads via MiXCR and lists one record per CDR3 protein. The table includes some 89,000 distinct CDR3 sequences, roughly 28% detected once. What was sequenced was CD4+ T cells, either the whole sample or a sorted fraction (not recorded which). The source of these receptors is a human donor in good health. The CDR3 runs from the conserved cysteine through the conserved F or W. D genes are given only for firm matches. For some rows the clone size is stated as once, few or many, or as a class when expanded; others skip it.

cdr3_nt	cdr3_aa	d_call	j_call	v_call	clone_size
TGCGCCAGCAGCCAAGGCGCAGGGGGGTCGACTGAAGCTTTCTTT	CASSQGAGGSTEAFF	TRBD1	TRBJ1-1	TRBV4-3	NA
TGTGCCAGCAGCTTCCTCACGGGCGAGCAGTACTTC	CASSFLTGEQYF	NA	TRBJ2-7	TRBV12-3/TRBV12-4	few
TGTGCCAGCAGTTACCGGGCCGACGTGGGGGGAAACACCATATATTTT	CASSYRADVGGNTIYF	NA	TRBJ1-3	TRBV6-6	NA
TGCGCCAGCAGCCCTTCGACAGGGGGCTCGGCTTTCTTT	CASSPSTGGSAFF	TRBD1	TRBJ1-1	TRBV5-1	many
TGTGCCAGCAGCTTTCAGATAGGGAGCTCCTACAATGAGCAGTTCTTC	CASSFQIGSSYNEQFF	NA	TRBJ2-1	TRBV5-5	few
TGTGCCAGCAGTGATAACGGTGCCTACGAGCAGTACTTC	CASSDNGAYEQYF	NA	TRBJ2-7	TRBV6-1	few
TGCAGCGTGAGACTAGCGGCTACCGGGGAGCTGTTTTTT	CSVRLAATGELFF	TRBD2	TRBJ2-2	TRBV29-1	few
TGTGCCAGCAGCTCCGGGACTAGCGGGAAGGGTGAGCAGTTCTTC	CASSSGTSGKGEQFF	TRBD2	TRBJ2-1	TRBV7-8	few
TGCAGTGCTAGAAGGACAGGGAGCTCTGGGGCCAACGTCCTGACTTTC	CSARRTGSSGANVLTF	TRBD1	TRBJ2-6	TRBV20-1	NA
TGCAGTGCCCTTAGCGGGAGGTCCTACGAGCAGTACTTC	CSALSGRSYEQYF	TRBD2	TRBJ2-7	TRBV20-1	few
TGCAGTGCTCACGACGGGGGGGGGGAGACCCAGTACTTC	CSAHDGGGETQYF	TRBD2	TRBJ2-5	TRBV20-1	few
TGTGCCAGCAGTTACTTCCCCGGACAGGGGTTCACCGGGGAGCTGTTTTTT	CASSYFPGQGFTGELFF	TRBD1	TRBJ2-2	TRBV6-5	NA
TGCGCCAGCATGCCCGGCGGGAGGCCTTCGACCGGGGAGCTGTTTTTT	CASMPGGRPSTGELFF	TRBD2	TRBJ2-2	TRBV5-1	NA
TGCAGTGCTGCAGGGGGACGAGAGACCCAGTACTTC	CSAAGGRETQYF	TRBD1	TRBJ2-5	TRBV20-1	few
TGCAATGCTAGAGGAGCGGTTTCCTACAATGAGCAGTTCTTC	CNARGAVSYNEQFF	NA	TRBJ2-1	TRBV20-1	NA
TGCGCCAGCTCCGTTTCGTCCGGAAACACCATATATTTT	CASSVSSGNTIYF	NA	TRBJ1-3	TRBV10-2	NA
TGCGCCAGCAGAATTGGGACTAGCGTTTACGAGCAGTACTTC	CASRIGTSVYEQYF	TRBD2	TRBJ2-7	TRBV5-1	few
TGTGCCAGCGATTCTGGGGGCCAAGAGACCCAGTACTTC	CASDSGGQETQYF	NA	TRBJ2-5	TRBV2	NA
TGTGCCAGCTCACCCTCCCAGTCCTACAATGAGCAGTTCTTC	CASSPSQSYNEQFF	NA	TRBJ2-1	TRBV18	NA
TGTGCCAGCATGCAGGGGAGGAGAGAGACCCAGTACTTC	CASMQGRRETQYF	NA	TRBJ2-5	TRBV6-1	NA
TGTGCCAGCACCCCCGGTCGAGTTCTGTCTCGAACGGGAGACTACACTGAAGCTTTCTTT	CASTPGRVLSRTGDYTEAFF	NA	TRBJ1-1	TRBV6-5	NA
TGCGCCAGCAGCCGCGCAAGTGGAGGGGGGGATGAGCAGTTCTTC	CASSRASGGGDEQFF	NA	TRBJ2-1	TRBV5-1	NA
TGTGCCAGCAGCTTAGAATCGGGCCAGAGTGAAGCTTTCTTT	CASSLESGQSEAFF	NA	TRBJ1-1	TRBV7-2	few
TGCAGTGCCCCCGGTGAAGCGGGAAACAATGAGCAGTTCTTC	CSAPGEAGNNEQFF	TRBD2	TRBJ2-1	TRBV20-1	few
TGTGCCAGCAGCCCAAGACAGAGTTTTTCAGGCACTGAAGCTTTCTTT	CASSPRQSFSGTEAFF	NA	TRBJ1-1	TRBV7-2	NA
TGCGCCAGCAGCTTGGGTACTAGCGGGATCCAGTTCTTC	CASSLGTSGIQFF	TRBD2	TRBJ2-1	TRBV5-1	NA
TGTGCCAGCAGCCCCAGATGGCTAGCGGGAGGTGGGGTTGGGGCCAACGTCCTGACTTTC	CASSPRWLAGGGVGANVLTF	TRBD2	TRBJ2-6	TRBV7-2	few
TGTGCCAGCAGCGTAGTTAGCGGGAGCAAAGAGACCCAGTACTTC	CASSVVSGSKETQYF	TRBD2	TRBJ2-5	TRBV9	few
TGTGCCAGCAGCCCAAGGACGAGCAACTATGGCTACACCTTC	CASSPRTSNYGYTF	NA	TRBJ1-2	TRBV7-2	NA
TGCAGCGTGACTAGCGGGAGGGCCTTGGTGAATGAGCAGTTCTTC	CSVTSGRALVNEQFF	TRBD2	TRBJ2-1	TRBV29-1	NA
TGTGCCAGCAGCTCGCCGGGACTCCCCTACAATGAGCAGTTCTTC	CASSSPGLPYNEQFF	NA	TRBJ2-1	TRBV5-6	few
TGCAGCGTTGAATTTTCGCTGGGACAGCCCCAGCATTTT	CSVEFSLGQPQHF	NA	TRBJ1-5	TRBV29-1	NA
TGTGCCAGCAGCTTATACGGGGGGCGCAACACCGGGGAGCTGTTTTTT	CASSLYGGRNTGELFF	NA	TRBJ2-2	TRBV7-9	NA
TGCAGTGCTCCCCGTGGAGGGAGGGGAGAGACCCAGTACTTC	CSAPRGGRGETQYF	TRBD2	TRBJ2-5	TRBV20-1	NA
TGTGCCTGGAGTGACGGACAGGATTACAATCAGCCCCAGCATTTT	CAWSDGQDYNQPQHF	TRBD1	TRBJ1-5	TRBV30	few
TGCGCCAGCAGCTTGGTCAGAAACTACGAGCAGTACTTC	CASSLVRNYEQYF	NA	TRBJ2-7	TRBV5-1	many
TGTGCCAGCAGCCTAATCCGAGGTTCCGAGACCCAGTACTTC	CASSLIRGSETQYF	NA	TRBJ2-5	TRBV7-2	NA
TGCAGTGCTAGATTTTCGTGGCTAGCGCAAGAGACCCAGTACTTC	CSARFSWLAQETQYF	NA	TRBJ2-5	TRBV20-1	few
TGTGCCAGCAGCGTAGACTCTGGGGCCAACGTCCTGACTTTC	CASSVDSGANVLTF	NA	TRBJ2-6	TRBV9	NA
TGTGCCAGCAGCAATCGGGGACTAGCGAACGAGCAGTACTTC	CASSNRGLANEQYF	TRBD2	TRBJ2-7	TRBV7-4	NA